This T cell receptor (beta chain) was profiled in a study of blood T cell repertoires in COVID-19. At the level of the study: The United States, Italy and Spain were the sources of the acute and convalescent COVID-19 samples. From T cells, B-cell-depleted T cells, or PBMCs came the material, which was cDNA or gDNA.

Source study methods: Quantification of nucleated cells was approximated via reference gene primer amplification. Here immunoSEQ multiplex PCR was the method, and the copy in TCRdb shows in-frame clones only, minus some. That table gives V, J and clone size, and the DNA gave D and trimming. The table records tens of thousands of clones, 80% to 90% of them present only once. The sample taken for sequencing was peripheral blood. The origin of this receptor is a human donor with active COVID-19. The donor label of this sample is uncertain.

CDR3 DNA sequence: TGTGCCAGCAGCTCCAAAACGGGGATCCAGTACTTC. Its protein product is CASSSKTGIQYF. The chain couples TRBV11-3 to TRBJ2-7; maybe TRBD2 (5 bases). V lost 4 bases to trimming and J lost 10 bases, with 14 bases between them. This CDR3 is built from 12 residues. Per the germline V gene, CDR1 is SGHNT and CDR2 is YENEEA. Supplemented by reference TRBV11-3 and TRBJ2-7, the full variable domain reads EAGVVQSPRYKIIEKKQPVAFWCNPISGHNTLYWYLQNLGQGPELLIRYENEEAVDDSQLPKDRFSAERLKGVDSTLKIQPAELGDSAVYLCASSSKTGIQYFGPGTRLTVT.